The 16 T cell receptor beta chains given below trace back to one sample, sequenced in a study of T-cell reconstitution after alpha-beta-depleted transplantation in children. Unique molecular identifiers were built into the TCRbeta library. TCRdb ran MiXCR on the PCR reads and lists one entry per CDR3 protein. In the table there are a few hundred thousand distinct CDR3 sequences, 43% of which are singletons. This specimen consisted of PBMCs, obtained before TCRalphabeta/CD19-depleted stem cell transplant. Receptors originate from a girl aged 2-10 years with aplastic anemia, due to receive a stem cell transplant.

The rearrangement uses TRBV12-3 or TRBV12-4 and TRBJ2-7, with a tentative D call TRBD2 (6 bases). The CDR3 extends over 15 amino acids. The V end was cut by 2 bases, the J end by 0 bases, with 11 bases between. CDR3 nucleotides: TGTGCCAGCAGTTTATTGGGGGGAGTCTCCTACGAGCAGTACTTC. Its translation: CASSLLGGVSYEQYF.

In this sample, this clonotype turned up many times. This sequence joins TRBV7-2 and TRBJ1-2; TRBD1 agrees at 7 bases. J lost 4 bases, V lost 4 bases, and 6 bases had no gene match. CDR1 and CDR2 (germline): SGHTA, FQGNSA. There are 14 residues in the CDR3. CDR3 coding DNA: TGTGCCAGCAGCTCCCAGGGGGGGGGCTATGGCTACACCTTC. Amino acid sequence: CASSSQGGGYGYTF.

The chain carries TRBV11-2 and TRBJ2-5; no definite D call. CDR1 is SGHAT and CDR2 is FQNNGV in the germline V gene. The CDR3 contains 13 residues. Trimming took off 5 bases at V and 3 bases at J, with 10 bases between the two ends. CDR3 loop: CASSPSDEETQYF. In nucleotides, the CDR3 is TGTGCCAGCAGCCCTTCAGATGAAGAGACCCAGTACTTC.

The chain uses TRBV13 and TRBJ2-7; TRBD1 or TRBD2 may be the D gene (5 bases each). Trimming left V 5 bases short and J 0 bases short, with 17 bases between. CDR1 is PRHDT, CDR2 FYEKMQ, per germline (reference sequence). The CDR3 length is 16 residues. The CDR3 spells CASSPKRGMDSYEQYF. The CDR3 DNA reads TGTGCCAGCAGCCCAAAGAGGGGAATGGACTCCTACGAGCAGTACTTC.

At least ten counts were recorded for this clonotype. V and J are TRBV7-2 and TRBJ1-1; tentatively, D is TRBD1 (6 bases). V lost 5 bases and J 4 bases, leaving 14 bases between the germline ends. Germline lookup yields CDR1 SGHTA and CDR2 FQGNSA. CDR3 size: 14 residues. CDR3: CASSLTRGVTEAFF. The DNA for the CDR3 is TGTGCCAGCAGCCTCACAAGGGGGGTCACTGAAGCTTTCTTT.

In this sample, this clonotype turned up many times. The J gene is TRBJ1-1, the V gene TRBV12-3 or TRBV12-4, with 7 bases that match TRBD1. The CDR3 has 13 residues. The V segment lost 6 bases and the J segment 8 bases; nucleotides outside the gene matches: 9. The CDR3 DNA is TGTGCCAGCAGCTTACGACAGGGAGTGGAAGCTTTCTTT. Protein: CASSLRQGVEAFF.

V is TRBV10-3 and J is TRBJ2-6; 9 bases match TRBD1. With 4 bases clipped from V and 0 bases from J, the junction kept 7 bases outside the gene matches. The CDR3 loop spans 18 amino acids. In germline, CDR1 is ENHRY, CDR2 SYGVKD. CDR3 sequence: CAISGTTGGISGANVLTF. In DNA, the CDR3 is TGTGCCATCAGTGGAACGACAGGGGGAATCTCTGGGGCCAACGTCCTGACTTTC.

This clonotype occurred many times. The CDR3 is CSARAITGGLGEQYF. The CDR3 nucleotides read TGCAGTGCTAGAGCCATAACAGGGGGCCTCGGCGAGCAGTACTTC. V usage is TRBV20-1 and J usage is TRBJ2-7, with 9 nucleotides matching TRBD1. The CDR3 sequence is 15 residues long. J was trimmed by 6 bases and V by 1 base; bases with no gene match: 10. The germline V gene encodes CDR1 DFQATT and CDR2 SNEGSKA (reference sequence).

The CDR3: CASIKAYGDTEAFF. In DNA, the CDR3 is TGTGCCAGCATTAAAGCGTACGGCGACACTGAAGCTTTCTTT. This sequence joins TRBV6-1 and TRBJ1-1, with D unclear. V was clipped by 7 bases and J by 3 bases, with 15 bases between them. CDR1 and CDR2 (germline): MNHNS, SASEGT. CDR3 size: 14 residues.

The CDR3: CASSLADDSRNEQFF. The CDR3 coding sequence is TGCGCCAGCAGCTTGGCTGATGACTCCCGCAATGAGCAGTTCTTC. The V and J genes are TRBV5-1 and TRBJ2-1, with D unresolved. V was pared by 0 bases and J by 6 bases, with 13 bases between. The CDR3 consists of 15 residues. CDR1 is SGHRS, CDR2 YFSETQ, per germline.

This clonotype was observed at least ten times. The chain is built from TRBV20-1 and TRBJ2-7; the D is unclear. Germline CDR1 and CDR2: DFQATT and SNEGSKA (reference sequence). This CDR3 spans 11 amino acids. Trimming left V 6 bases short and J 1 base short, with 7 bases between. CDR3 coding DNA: TGCAGTGCCATCTCATCCTACGAGCAGTACTTC. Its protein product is CSAISSYEQYF.

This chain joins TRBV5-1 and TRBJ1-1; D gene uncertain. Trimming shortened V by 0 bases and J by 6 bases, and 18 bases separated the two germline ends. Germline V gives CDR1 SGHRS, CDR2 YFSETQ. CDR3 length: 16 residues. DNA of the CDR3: TGCGCCAGCAGCTTGGCCGGCCGAAACGGTGGATCTGAAGCTTTCTTT. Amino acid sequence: CASSLAGRNGGSEAFF.

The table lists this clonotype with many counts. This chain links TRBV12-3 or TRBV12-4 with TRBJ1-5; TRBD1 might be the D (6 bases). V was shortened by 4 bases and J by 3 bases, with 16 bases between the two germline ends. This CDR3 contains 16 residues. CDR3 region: CASSSQNTGINQPQHF. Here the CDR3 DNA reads TGTGCCAGCAGTTCCCAAAATACAGGGATCAATCAGCCCCAGCATTTT.

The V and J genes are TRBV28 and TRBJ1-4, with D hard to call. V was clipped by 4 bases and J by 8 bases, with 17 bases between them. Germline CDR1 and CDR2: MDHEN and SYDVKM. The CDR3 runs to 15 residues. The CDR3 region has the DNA TGTGCCAGCAGTTCGTATTTGGGGTATCAAGAAAAACTGTTTTTT. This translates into CASSSYLGYQEKLFF.

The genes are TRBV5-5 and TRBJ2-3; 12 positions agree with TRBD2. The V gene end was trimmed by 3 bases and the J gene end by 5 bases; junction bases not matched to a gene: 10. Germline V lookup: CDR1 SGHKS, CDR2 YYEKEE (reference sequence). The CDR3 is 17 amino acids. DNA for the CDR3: TGTGCCAGCAGCTATGCTAGCGGGGGGGCTAGACAAGATACGCAGTATTTT. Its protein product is CASSYASGGARQDTQYF.

CDR3 coding DNA: TGTGCCTGGAGTGCTGACAGGGATGGAAGAGATACGCAGTATTTT. Amino acid sequence: CAWSADRDGRDTQYF. The chain has TRBV30 and TRBJ2-3, with 7 positions matching TRBD1. The CDR3 is 15 amino acids. Germline V gives CDR1 GTSNPN, CDR2 SVGIG (reference sequence). Trimming removed 1 base from V and 5 bases from J; junction bases left unmatched: 9.